This TCR beta chain was observed in a study of blood T cell repertoires in COVID-19. Study overall: Samples representing acute and convalescent COVID-19 were sourced from the United States, Italy and Spain. In each case, the material was cDNA or gDNA derived from T cells, B-cell-depleted T cells, or PBMCs.

The V end lost 3 bases, the J end lost 4 bases, and 8 bases lay between the germline ends. Germline V gene lookup returns CDR1 SGHTA and CDR2 FQGNSA. The CDR3 has 13 residues. How the authors handled the data: Amplification from reference gene primers served as the basis for estimated nucleated cell counts. The table came from immunoSEQ multiplex PCR; TCRdb's copy has only in-frame clones and leaves some out. D and trimming were read from the DNA, whereas the V and J calls and clone size are those reported in that table. Here the sample spans over 90,000 clones, 81% being singletons. This chain links TRBV7-2 with TRBJ2-3; D possibly corresponds to TRBD2 (6 bases). The source is a man older than 75 with active or convalescent COVID-19. Sequenced material: peripheral blood. For the CDR3, the DNA is TGTGCCAGCAGCTTCGCGGGGTCAGATACGCAGTATTTT. Protein sequence: CASSFAGSDTQYF.